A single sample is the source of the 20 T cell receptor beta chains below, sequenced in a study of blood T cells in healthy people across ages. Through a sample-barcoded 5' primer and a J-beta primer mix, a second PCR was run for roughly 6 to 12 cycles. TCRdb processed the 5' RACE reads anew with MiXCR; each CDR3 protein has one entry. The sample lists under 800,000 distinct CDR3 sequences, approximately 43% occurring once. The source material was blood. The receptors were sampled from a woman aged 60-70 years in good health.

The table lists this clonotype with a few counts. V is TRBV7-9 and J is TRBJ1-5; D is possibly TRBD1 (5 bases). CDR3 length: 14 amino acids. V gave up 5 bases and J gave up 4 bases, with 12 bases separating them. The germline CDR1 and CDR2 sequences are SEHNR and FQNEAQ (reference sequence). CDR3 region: CASSPPGLNQPQHF. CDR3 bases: TGTGCCAGCAGCCCGCCGGGGCTTAATCAGCCCCAGCATTTT.

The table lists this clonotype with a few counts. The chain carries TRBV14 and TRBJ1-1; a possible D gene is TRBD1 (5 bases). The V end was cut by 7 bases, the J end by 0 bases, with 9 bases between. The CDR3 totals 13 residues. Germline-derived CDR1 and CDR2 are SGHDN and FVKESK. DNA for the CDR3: TGTGCCAGCAAGAAAGGGGTGAACACTGAAGCTTTCTTT. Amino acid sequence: CASKKGVNTEAFF.

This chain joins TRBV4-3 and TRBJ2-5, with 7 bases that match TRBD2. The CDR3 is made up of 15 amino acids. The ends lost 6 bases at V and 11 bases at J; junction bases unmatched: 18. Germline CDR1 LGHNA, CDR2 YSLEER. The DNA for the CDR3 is TGCGCCAGCAGACGACGGGAGGCCTCACTCGATGAGCAGTACTTC. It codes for CASRRREASLDEQYF.

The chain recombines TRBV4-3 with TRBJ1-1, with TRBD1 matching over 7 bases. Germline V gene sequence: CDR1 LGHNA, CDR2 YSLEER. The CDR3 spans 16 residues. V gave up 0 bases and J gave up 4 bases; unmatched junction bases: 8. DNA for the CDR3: TGCGCCAGCAGCCAAGATTTGGGACAGATGAGCACTGAAGCTTTCTTT. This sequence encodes CASSQDLGQMSTEAFF.

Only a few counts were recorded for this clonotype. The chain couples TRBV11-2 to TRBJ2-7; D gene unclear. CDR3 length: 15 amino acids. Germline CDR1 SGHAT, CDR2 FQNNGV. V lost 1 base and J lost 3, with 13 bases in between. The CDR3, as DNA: TGTGCCAGCAGCTTAGGGATCGGACCACACTACGAGCAGTACTTC. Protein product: CASSLGIGPHYEQYF.

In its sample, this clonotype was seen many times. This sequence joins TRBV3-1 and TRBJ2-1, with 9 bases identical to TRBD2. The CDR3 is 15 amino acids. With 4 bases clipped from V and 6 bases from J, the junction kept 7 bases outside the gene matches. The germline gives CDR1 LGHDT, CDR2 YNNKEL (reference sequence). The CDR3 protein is CASSPGLAGFNEQFF. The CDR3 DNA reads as TGTGCCAGCAGCCCCGGTCTAGCGGGATTCAATGAGCAGTTCTTC.

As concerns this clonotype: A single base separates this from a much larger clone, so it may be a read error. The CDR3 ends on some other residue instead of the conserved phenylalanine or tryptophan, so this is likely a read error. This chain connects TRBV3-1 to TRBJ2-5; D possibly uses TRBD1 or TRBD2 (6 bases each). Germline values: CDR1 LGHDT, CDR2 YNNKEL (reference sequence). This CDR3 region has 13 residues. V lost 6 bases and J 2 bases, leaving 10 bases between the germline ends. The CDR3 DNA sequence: TGTGCCAGCAGGGGGGCGGGGCAAGAGACCCAGTACTCC. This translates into CASRGAGQETQYS.

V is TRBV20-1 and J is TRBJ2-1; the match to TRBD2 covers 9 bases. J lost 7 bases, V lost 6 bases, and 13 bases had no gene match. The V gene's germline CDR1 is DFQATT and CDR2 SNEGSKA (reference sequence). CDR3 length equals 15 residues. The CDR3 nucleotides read TGCAGTGCCTCGTCGCCGGGACTAGCCTCTAATGAGCAGTTCTTC. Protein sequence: CSASSPGLASNEQFF.

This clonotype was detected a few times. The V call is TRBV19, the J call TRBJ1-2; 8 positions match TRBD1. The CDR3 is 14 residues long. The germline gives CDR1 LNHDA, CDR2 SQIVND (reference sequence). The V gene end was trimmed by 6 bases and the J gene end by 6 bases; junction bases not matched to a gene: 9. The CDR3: CASSPRDRINGYTF. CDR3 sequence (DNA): TGTGCCAGTAGCCCTCGGGACAGGATCAATGGCTACACCTTC.

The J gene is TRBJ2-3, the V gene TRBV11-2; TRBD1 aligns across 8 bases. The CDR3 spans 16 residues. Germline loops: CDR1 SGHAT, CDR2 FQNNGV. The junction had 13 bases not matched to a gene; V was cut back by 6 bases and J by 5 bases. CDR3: CASSIGGQAGVDTQYF. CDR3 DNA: TGTGCCAGCAGTATTGGGGGACAGGCTGGAGTAGATACGCAGTATTTT.

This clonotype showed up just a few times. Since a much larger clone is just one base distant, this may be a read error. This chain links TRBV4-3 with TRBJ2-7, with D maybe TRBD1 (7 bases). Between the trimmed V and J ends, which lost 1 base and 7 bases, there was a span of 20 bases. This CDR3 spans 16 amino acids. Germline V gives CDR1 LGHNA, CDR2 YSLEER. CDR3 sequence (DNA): TGCGCCAGCAGCCAAGTCGGAGGGGGCCCCTACAATGAGCAGTACTTC. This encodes CASSQVGGGPYNEQYF.

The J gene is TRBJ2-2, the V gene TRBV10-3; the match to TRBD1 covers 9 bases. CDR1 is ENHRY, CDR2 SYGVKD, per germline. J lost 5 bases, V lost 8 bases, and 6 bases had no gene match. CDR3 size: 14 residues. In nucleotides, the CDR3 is TGTGCCATCGCGGGGACAGGGCAAACCGGGGAGCTGTTTTTT. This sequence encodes CAIAGTGQTGELFF.

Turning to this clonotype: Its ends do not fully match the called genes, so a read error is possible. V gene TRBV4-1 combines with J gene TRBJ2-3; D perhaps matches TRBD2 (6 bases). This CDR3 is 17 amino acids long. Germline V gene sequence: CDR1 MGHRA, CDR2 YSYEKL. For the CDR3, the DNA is TGCGCCGGCAGCCAGGCGGGCGGGGTATTTAGCACAGATACGCAGTATTTT. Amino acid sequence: CAGSQAGGVFSTDTQYF.

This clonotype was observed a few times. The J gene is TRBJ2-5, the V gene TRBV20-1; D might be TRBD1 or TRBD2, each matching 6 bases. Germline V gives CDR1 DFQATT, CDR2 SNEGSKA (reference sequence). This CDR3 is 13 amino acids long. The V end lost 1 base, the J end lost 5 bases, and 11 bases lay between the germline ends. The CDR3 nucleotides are TGCAGTGCTAGAGCGGGGGCCGCGGAGACCCAGTACTTC. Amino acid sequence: CSARAGAAETQYF.

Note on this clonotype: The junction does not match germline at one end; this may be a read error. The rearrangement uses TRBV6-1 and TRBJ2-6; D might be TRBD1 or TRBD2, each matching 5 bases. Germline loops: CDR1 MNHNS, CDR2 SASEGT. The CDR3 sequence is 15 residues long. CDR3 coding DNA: TGTGCCAGCAGTGAGCGGGTCTCTGGGGCCAACGTCCAGACTTTC. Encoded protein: CASSERVSGANVQTF.

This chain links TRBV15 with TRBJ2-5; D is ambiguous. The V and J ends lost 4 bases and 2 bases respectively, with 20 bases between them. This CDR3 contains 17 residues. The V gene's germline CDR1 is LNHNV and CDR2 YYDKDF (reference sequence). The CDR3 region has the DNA TGTGCCACCAGCATAACGCCCGGAACGGCCCTACAAGAGACCCAGTACTTC. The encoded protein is CATSITPGTALQETQYF.

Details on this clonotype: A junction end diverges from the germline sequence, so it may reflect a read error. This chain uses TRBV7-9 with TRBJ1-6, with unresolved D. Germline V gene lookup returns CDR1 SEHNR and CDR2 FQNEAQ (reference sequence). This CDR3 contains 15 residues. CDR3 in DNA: TGTGTCAGCAGCTTGAGCGCCGAGGGCAATTCACCCCTCCACTTT. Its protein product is CVSSLSAEGNSPLHF.

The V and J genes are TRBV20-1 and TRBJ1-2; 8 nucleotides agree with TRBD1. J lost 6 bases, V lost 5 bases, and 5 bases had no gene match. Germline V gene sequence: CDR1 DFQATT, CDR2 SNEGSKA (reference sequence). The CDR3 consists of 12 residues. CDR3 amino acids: CSADGQGDGYTF. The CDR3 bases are TGCAGTGCTGATGGACAGGGAGATGGCTACACCTTC.

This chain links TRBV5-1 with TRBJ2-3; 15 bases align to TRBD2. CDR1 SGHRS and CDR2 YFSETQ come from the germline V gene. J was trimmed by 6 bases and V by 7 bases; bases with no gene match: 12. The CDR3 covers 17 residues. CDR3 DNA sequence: TGCGCCAGCGCGTCCGGGACTAGCGGGGGGCACGGTGATACGCAGTATTTT. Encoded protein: CASASGTSGGHGDTQYF.

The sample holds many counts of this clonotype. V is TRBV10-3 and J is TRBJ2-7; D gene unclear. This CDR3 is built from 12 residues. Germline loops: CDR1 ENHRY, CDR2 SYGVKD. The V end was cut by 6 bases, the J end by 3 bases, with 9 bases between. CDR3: CAIRDDNYEQYF. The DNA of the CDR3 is TGTGCCATCAGGGATGACAACTACGAGCAGTACTTC.